Following are 9 T cell receptor beta chains from one sample sequenced in a study of blood T cell repertoires in COVID-19. Profiling relied on immunoSEQ multiplex PCR, and the TCRdb table lists in-frame clones only, not all of them. The table lists some 100,000 clones, 85% to 95% of them singletons. Sequencing was done on a sample of peripheral blood. The source is a man aged 45 to 65 with active COVID-19.

The gene calls are TRBV4-1 and TRBJ1-5; TRBD1 agrees at 10 bases. The CDR3 runs 17 residues. The junction had 10 bases not matched to a gene; V was cut back by 4 bases and J by 4 bases. Per the germline V gene, CDR1 is MGHRA and CDR2 is YSYEKL. In nucleotides, the CDR3 is TGCGCCAGCAGCCCAGGGCGGGACAGGGGAGGAAATCAGCCCCAGCATTTT. It is translated as CASSPGRDRGGNQPQHF.

This clone was counted once. The chain has TRBV10-3 and TRBJ2-7, with TRBD2 matching over 10 bases. Germline assignment: CDR1 ENHRY and CDR2 SYGVKD. CDR3 length equals 13 residues. With V trimmed by 10 bases and J by 4 bases, 7 bases remained unmatched. Here the CDR3 DNA reads TGTGCCACCAGGACTAGCGGAGAATACGAGCAGTACTTC. It codes for CATRTSGEYEQYF.

The chain carries TRBV15 and TRBJ1-1, with D unresolved. The germline V and J ends were trimmed by 2 bases and 8 bases, with 12 bases remaining between them. Per germline, CDR1 LNHNV and CDR2 YYDKDF (reference sequence). The CDR3 consists of 13 residues. The CDR3 DNA reads as TGTGCCACCAGCAGAAAACTGGGAGTCGAAGCTTTCTTT. Protein: CATSRKLGVEAFF.

This chain joins TRBV30 and TRBJ1-5, with D possibly being TRBD1 (6 bases). V dropped 3 bases and J dropped 7 bases, with 13 bases sitting between them. The CDR3 runs 13 residues. CDR1 is GTSNPN, CDR2 SVGIG, per germline (reference sequence). The DNA of the CDR3 is TGTGCCTGGAGGAGGGACACTGGACAGCCCCAGCATTTT. Its protein product is CAWRRDTGQPQHF.

The V gene is TRBV28, the J gene TRBJ1-5; 7 nucleotides match TRBD1. The CDR3 contains 14 residues. J lost 4 bases, V lost 6 bases, and 6 bases had no gene match. CDR1 and CDR2 (germline): MDHEN, SYDVKM. CDR3 in amino acids: CASRRQGENQPQHF. In DNA form, the CDR3 reads TGTGCCAGCAGACGACAGGGTGAAAATCAGCCCCAGCATTTT.

The chain is built from TRBV11-3 and TRBJ2-7, with 8 bases lining up with TRBD2. This CDR3 region has 13 residues. The V and J ends lost 4 bases and 1 base, in that order; junction bases with no gene match: 0. The V gene's germline CDR1 is SGHNT and CDR2 YENEEA. This CDR3 is CASSSSGSYEQYF. The CDR3 DNA reads as TGTGCCAGCAGCTCTAGCGGGTCCTACGAGCAGTACTTC.

J is TRBJ2-3 and V is TRBV5-1, with 7 positions matching TRBD2. The CDR3 runs to 17 residues. J gave up 1 base and V 0 bases, and 8 bases lay outside the gene matches. Germline CDR1 is SGHRS and CDR2 is YFSETQ. The CDR3 DNA reads TGCGCCAGCAGCTTGGTTTCCCGGCTAGCGGGCACAGATACGCAGTATTTT. As protein: CASSLVSRLAGTDTQYF. Using reference TRBV5-1 and TRBJ2-3 for the parts outside the CDR3, the full variable domain is KAGVTQTPRYLIKTRGQQVTLSCSPISGHRSVSWYQQTPGQGLQFLFEYFSETQRNKGNFPGRFSGRQFSNSRSEMNVSTLELGDSALYLCASSLVSRLAGTDTQYFGPGTRLTVL.

The genes are TRBV5-1 and TRBJ2-7; 10 nucleotides align to TRBD2. Germline trimming cut 1 base from V and 0 bases from J; bases unmatched to any gene: 10. CDR1 SGHRS and CDR2 YFSETQ come from the germline V gene. This CDR3 region has 18 residues. The CDR3 spells CASSLRASGSIVSYEQYF. In DNA form, the CDR3 reads TGCGCCAGCAGCTTGAGGGCTAGCGGGAGTATTGTCTCCTACGAGCAGTACTTC.

The V and J genes are TRBV2 and TRBJ2-7, with D tentatively TRBD1 (6 bases). The CDR3 has 14 residues. V lost 9 bases and J 1 base, leaving 16 bases between the germline ends. The germline gives CDR1 SNHLY, CDR2 FYNNEI. This CDR3 is CASKAGTRSYEQYF. The CDR3 region has the DNA TGTGCCAGTAAAGCCGGGACAAGATCCTACGAGCAGTACTTC.